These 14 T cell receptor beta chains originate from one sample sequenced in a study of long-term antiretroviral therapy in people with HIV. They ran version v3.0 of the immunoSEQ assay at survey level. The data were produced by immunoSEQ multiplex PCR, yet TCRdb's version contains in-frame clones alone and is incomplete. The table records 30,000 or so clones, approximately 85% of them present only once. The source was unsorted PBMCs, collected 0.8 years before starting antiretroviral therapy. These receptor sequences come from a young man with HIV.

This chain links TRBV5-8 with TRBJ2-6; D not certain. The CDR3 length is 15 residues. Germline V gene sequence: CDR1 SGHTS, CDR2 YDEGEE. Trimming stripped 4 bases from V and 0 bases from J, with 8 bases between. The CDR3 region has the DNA TGTGCCAGCAGCCTACTGCTCTCTGGGGCCAACGTCCTGACTTTC. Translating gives CASSLLLSGANVLTF.

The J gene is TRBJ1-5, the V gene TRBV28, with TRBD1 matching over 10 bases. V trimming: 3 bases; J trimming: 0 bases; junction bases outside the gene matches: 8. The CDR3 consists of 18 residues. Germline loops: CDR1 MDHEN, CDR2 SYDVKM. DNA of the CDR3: TGTGCCAGCAGTTTTGGGACAGGGGCCTCTTATAGCAATCAGCCCCAGCATTTT. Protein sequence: CASSFGTGASYSNQPQHF.

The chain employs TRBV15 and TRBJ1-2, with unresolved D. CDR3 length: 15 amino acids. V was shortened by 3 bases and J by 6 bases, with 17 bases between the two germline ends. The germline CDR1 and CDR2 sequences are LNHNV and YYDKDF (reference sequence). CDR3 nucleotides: TGTGCCACCAGCAGTGGGTCGGTGACGGAGGATGGCTACACCTTC. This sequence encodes CATSSGSVTEDGYTF.

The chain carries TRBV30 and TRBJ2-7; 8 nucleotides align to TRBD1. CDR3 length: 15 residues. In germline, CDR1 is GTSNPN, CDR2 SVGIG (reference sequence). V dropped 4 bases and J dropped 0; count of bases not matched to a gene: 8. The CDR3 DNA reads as TGTGCCTGGACCGGTGGGGGACAGGCCTCCTACGAGCAGTACTTC. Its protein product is CAWTGGGQASYEQYF. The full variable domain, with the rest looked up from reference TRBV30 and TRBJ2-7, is SQTIHQWPATLVQPVGSPLSLECTVEGTSNPNLYWYRQAAGRGLQLLFYSVGIGQISSEVPQNLSASRPQDRQFILSSKKLLLSDSGFYLCAWTGGGQASYEQYFGPGTRLTVT.

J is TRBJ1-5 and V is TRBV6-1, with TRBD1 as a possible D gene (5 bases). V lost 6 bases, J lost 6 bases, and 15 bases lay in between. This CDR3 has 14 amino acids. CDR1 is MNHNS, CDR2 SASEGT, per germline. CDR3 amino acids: CASRPPGGGQPQHF. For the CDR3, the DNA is TGTGCCAGCAGACCCCCGGGTGGGGGTCAGCCCCAGCATTTT.

The CDR3: CASSFQRTEAFF. The CDR3 DNA follows: TGTGCCAGCAGCTTCCAAAGGACTGAAGCTTTCTTT. The V gene is TRBV5-4, the J gene TRBJ1-1; D call uncertain. Deletions cut 2 bases from V and 5 bases from J, with 7 bases between. The CDR3 consists of 12 residues. CDR1 and CDR2 from the germline V gene are SGHNT and YYREEE (reference sequence).

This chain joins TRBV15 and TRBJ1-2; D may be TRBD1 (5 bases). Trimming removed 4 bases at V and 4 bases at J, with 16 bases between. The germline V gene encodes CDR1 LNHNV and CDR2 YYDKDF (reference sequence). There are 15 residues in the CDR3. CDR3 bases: TGTGCCACCAGCAATGAGGGGACCAGAGGCTATGGCTACACCTTC. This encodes CATSNEGTRGYGYTF.

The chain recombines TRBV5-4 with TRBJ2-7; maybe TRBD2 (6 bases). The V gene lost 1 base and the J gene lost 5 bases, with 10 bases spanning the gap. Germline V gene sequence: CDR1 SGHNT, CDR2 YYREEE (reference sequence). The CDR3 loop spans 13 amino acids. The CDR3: CASSLWGVDEQYF. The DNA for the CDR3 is TGTGCCAGCAGCTTGTGGGGGGTTGACGAGCAGTACTTC.

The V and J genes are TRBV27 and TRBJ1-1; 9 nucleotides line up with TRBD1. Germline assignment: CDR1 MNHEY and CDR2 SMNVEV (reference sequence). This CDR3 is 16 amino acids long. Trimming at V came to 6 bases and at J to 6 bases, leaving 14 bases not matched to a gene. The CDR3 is CASSPLTGGRGSEAFF. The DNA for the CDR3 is TGTGCCAGCAGCCCGCTAACAGGGGGCCGGGGCTCTGAAGCTTTCTTT.

The CDR3 bases are TGCGCCAGCAGCCCTGATAACACCGGGGAGCTGTTTTTT. Translated: CASSPDNTGELFF. The V call is TRBV4-1, the J call TRBJ2-2; D unclear. The CDR3 has 13 residues. The V end lost 4 bases, the J end lost 2 bases, and 5 bases lay between the germline ends. Germline V lookup: CDR1 MGHRA, CDR2 YSYEKL.

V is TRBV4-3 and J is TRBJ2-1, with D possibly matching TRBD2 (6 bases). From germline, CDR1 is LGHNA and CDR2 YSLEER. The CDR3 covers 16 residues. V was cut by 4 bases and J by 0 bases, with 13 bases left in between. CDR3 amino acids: CASSPLAVSSYNEQFF. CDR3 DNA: TGCGCCAGCAGCCCATTAGCGGTAAGCTCCTACAATGAGCAGTTCTTC.

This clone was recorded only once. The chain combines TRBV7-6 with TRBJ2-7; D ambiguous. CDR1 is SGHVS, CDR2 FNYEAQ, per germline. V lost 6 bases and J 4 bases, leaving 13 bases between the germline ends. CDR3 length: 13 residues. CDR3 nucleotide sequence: TGTGCCAGCAGGTTACGACAAAGATACGAGCAGTACTTC. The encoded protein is CASRLRQRYEQYF.

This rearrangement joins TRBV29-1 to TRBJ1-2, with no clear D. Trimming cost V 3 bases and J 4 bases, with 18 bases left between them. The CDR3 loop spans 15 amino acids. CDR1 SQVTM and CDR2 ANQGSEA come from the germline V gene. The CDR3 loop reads CSVDLPGLAGYGYTF. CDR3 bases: TGCAGCGTTGACTTACCCGGGCTCGCGGGCTATGGCTACACCTTC.

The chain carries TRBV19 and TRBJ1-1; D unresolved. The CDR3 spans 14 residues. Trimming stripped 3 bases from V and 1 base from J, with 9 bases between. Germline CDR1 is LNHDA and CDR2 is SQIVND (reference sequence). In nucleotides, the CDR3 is TGTGCCAGTAGTATCTCCGCGGGGAACACTGAAGCTTTCTTT. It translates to CASSISAGNTEAFF.